The clone carrying this T cell receptor beta chain was counted a single time. The antigen remains undetermined. The data were obtained in a study of cytomegalovirus exposure and HLA in healthy donors. Study findings and constraints: Later analysis demonstrated an association between a missense DCLRE1C variant and TCR beta V- and J-gene trimming. When presence/absence was analysed, sequencing depth was taken to be roughly uniform across donors. Sequencing likely caused a cluster of highly shared sequence variants. Earlier analysis found most TCR beta V segments productive about 87% or about 30% of the time.

Researchers ran the PCR with 60 Vbeta and 13 Jbeta primers. The assay was immunoSEQ multiplex PCR, and TCRdb's table has in-frame clones only and misses some. The data show around 200,000 clones, about three quarters seen once. Germline V gene data show CDR1 as LNHDA and CDR2 as SQIVND (reference sequence). The CDR3 length is 14 residues. V shed 6 bases, J shed 3 bases, and the junction held 5 bases outside the gene matches. The TCR originated in a man between 40 and 49 years old in good health and CMV-seronegative. The chain is built from TRBV19 and TRBJ2-4; TRBD2 matches 7 bases. The sequenced sample was PBMCs. CDR3: CASSRTGGKNIQYF. DNA of the CDR3: TGTGCCAGTAGCCGGACGGGGGGCAAAAACATTCAGTACTTC.